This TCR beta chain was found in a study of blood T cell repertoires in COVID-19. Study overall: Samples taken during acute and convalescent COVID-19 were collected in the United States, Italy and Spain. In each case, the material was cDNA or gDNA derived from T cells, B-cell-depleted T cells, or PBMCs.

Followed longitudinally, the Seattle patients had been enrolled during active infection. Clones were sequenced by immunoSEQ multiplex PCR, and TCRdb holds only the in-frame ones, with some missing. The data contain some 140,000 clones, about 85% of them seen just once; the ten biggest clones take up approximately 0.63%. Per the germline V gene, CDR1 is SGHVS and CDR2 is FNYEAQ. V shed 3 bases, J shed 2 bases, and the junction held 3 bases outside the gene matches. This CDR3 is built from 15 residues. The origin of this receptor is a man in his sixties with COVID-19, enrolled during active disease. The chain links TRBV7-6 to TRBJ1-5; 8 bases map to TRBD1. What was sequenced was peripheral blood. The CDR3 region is CASSFGQGGNQPQHF. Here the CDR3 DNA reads TGTGCCAGCAGCTTTGGACAGGGTGGCAATCAGCCCCAGCATTTT.